The next 18 T cell receptor beta chains were all read from a single sample in a study of blood T cell repertoires in COVID-19. The table came from immunoSEQ multiplex PCR; TCRdb's copy has only in-frame clones and leaves some out. The sample has about 160,000 clones, roughly 90% seen once. The specimen was PBMCs or T cells enriched from blood (not recorded which). The receptors here all came from a woman aged 50 to 60 who had recovered from COVID-19.

This clone came up once. This chain connects TRBV12-5 to TRBJ2-1; a possible D gene is TRBD2 (5 bases). The CDR3 is 15 residues long. Germline CDR1 and CDR2: LGHNT and FRNRAP. Deletions cut 0 bases from V and 1 base from J, with 7 bases between. The CDR3 is CASGLVRTSYNEQFF. The CDR3, as DNA: TGTGCTAGTGGTTTGGTACGGACTTCCTACAATGAGCAGTTCTTC.

In this sample, this clone turned up once. This chain joins TRBV19 and TRBJ1-4, with D possibly TRBD1 on 5 matching bases. Trimming removed 3 bases at V and 11 bases at J, with 10 bases between. The CDR3 has 12 residues. The V gene's germline CDR1 is LNHDA and CDR2 SQIVND (reference sequence). The CDR3 spells CASSMAGQKLFF. CDR3 sequence (DNA): TGTGCCAGTAGTATGGCGGGGCAGAAACTGTTTTTT.

This chain uses TRBV2 with TRBJ2-1; no firm D call. Per germline, CDR1 SNHLY and CDR2 FYNNEI. Trimming removed 7 bases at V and 4 bases at J, with 5 bases between. The CDR3 has 11 amino acids. CDR3: CASTQYNEQFF. In nucleotides, the CDR3 is TGTGCCAGCACCCAGTACAATGAGCAGTTCTTC.

The chain employs TRBV19 and TRBJ1-2, with 9 nucleotides matching TRBD1. V trimming: 7 bases; J trimming: 6 bases; junction bases outside the gene matches: 12. The CDR3 extends over 15 amino acids. CDR1 and CDR2 (germline): LNHDA, SQIVND (reference sequence). As DNA, the CDR3 is TGTGCCAGTACCACCGGCGGGACAGGGTTGCATGGCTACACCTTC. It translates to CASTTGGTGLHGYTF.

The chain recombines TRBV18 with TRBJ1-6, with D hard to call. The V gene lost 2 bases and the J gene lost 14 bases, with 16 bases spanning the gap. Germline V gene lookup returns CDR1 KGHSH and CDR2 LQKENI. This CDR3 is 14 amino acids long. In DNA form, the CDR3 reads TGTGCCAGCTCACCAGGAGGGCAACATGGTGCCCTCCACTTT. The encoded protein is CASSPGGQHGALHF.

This clone was detected once. The chain employs TRBV20-1 and TRBJ1-2; 8 bases align to TRBD1. The germline V gene has CDR1 DFQATT and CDR2 SNEGSKA (reference sequence). The CDR3 has 15 residues. Trimming took 3 bases from V and 5 from J; bases not matched to a gene: 11. CDR3: CSASPLRGTGYGYTF. The CDR3 coding sequence is TGCAGTGCTAGTCCCCTTAGGGGGACAGGTTATGGCTACACCTTC.

V and J are TRBV7-9 and TRBJ1-2; 7 bases are shared with TRBD1. CDR1 is SEHNR, CDR2 FQNEAQ, per germline (reference sequence). The ends lost 5 bases at V and 1 base at J; junction bases unmatched: 4. The CDR3 consists of 14 residues. The CDR3 here is CASSARQGNYGYTF. CDR3 sequence (DNA): TGTGCCAGCAGCGCCCGACAGGGTAACTATGGCTACACCTTC. The entire variable domain, with the rest obtained from reference TRBV7-9 and TRBJ1-2, is as follows: DTGVSQNPRHKITKRGQNVTFRCDPISEHNRLYWYRQTLGQGPEFLTYFQNEAQLEKSRLLSDRFSAERPKGSFSTLEIQRTEQGDSAMYLCASSARQGNYGYTFGSGTRLTVV.

The V and J genes are TRBV5-1 and TRBJ2-3; TRBD2 aligns across 9 bases. Germline values: CDR1 SGHRS, CDR2 YFSETQ. The V and J ends lost 0 bases and 4 bases, in that order; junction bases with no gene match: 6. The CDR3 totals 16 residues. CDR3 amino acids: CASSLEGGGAADTQYF. The CDR3 DNA follows: TGCGCCAGCAGCTTGGAGGGCGGGGGGGCAGCAGATACGCAGTATTTT.

This chain connects TRBV27 to TRBJ2-6; the match to TRBD2 covers 11 bases. Germline V gene lookup returns CDR1 MNHEY and CDR2 SMNVEV (reference sequence). The CDR3 spans 19 residues. J was trimmed by 0 bases and V by 5 bases; bases with no gene match: 9. The chain's CDR3 is CASSPRLAGSLSGANVLTF. DNA for the CDR3: TGTGCCAGCAGTCCGCGACTAGCGGGGTCGCTCTCTGGGGCCAACGTCCTGACTTTC. Filled out from reference TRBV27 and TRBJ2-6, the complete variable domain reads EAQVTQNPRYLITVTGKKLTVTCSQNMNHEYMSWYRQDPGLGLRQIYYSMNVEVTDKGDVPEGYKVSRKEKRNFPLILESPSPNQTSLYFCASSPRLAGSLSGANVLTFGAGSRLTVL.

V and J are TRBV30 and TRBJ1-1; D remains ambiguous. The germline V gene encodes CDR1 GTSNPN and CDR2 SVGIG (reference sequence). The CDR3 totals 12 residues. V was pared by 1 base and J by 5 bases, with 8 bases between. The CDR3 coding sequence is TGTGCCTGGAGTGGGCCCAAAACTGAAGCTTTCTTT. This sequence encodes CAWSGPKTEAFF. The variable domain in full, completed from reference TRBV30 and TRBJ1-1, reads SQTIHQWPATLVQPVGSPLSLECTVEGTSNPNLYWYRQAAGRGLQLLFYSVGIGQISSEVPQNLSASRPQDRQFILSSKKLLLSDSGFYLCAWSGPKTEAFFGQGTRLTVV.

This rearrangement joins TRBV12-5 to TRBJ2-7; TRBD1 agrees at 12 bases. Germline V CDR1 and CDR2: LGHNT, FRNRAP. With 0 bases clipped from V and 5 bases from J, the junction kept 5 bases outside the gene matches. The CDR3 loop spans 16 amino acids. The CDR3 nucleotides read TGTGCTAGTGGTTTGGTACAAGGGACAGGGGGCAACGAGCAGTACTTC. Amino acids: CASGLVQGTGGNEQYF. The full variable domain, its missing parts supplied by reference TRBV12-5 and TRBJ2-7, is DARVTQTPRHKVTEMGQEVTMRCQPILGHNTVFWYRQTMMQGLELLAYFRNRAPLDDSGMPKDRFSAEMPDATLATLKIQPSEPRDSAVYFCASGLVQGTGGNEQYFGPGTRLTVT.

This chain uses TRBV11-3 with TRBJ1-2; 7 bases are shared with TRBD1. V lost 10 bases to trimming and J lost 0 bases; unmatched junction nucleotides: 5. There are 13 residues in the CDR3. CDR1 is SGHNT and CDR2 is YENEEA in the germline V gene. In DNA form, the CDR3 reads TGTGCCACAGGGACAGTCGCTAACTATGGCTACACCTTC. This gives the protein CATGTVANYGYTF.

The chain recombines TRBV29-1 with TRBJ1-2, with 9 bases identical to TRBD1. CDR3 length: 11 residues. Germline V gene data show CDR1 as SQVTM and CDR2 as ANQGSEA. This CDR3 is CNTQGAGGYTF. The CDR3 nucleotides are TGCAATACACAGGGGGCGGGCGGCTACACCTTC.

This chain joins TRBV19 and TRBJ2-6, with D possibly TRBD1 on 6 matching bases. The germline V gene encodes CDR1 LNHDA and CDR2 SQIVND (reference sequence). The CDR3 consists of 16 residues. Trimming removed 8 bases from V and 4 bases from J, with 18 bases in between. The CDR3 region has the DNA TGTGCCAGTGGCACAGGGAAATTCTCCGGGGCCAACGTCCTGACTTTC. This translates into CASGTGKFSGANVLTF.

The sample holds one count of this clone. In nucleotides, the CDR3 is TGTGCCAGTAGTCGTGGACAGATCAATCAGCCCCAGCATTTT. Amino acids: CASSRGQINQPQHF. The chain carries TRBV19 and TRBJ1-5; possible D gene TRBD1, 6 bases. With 5 bases removed from V and 3 bases from J, the gap between germline ends came to 11 bases. The germline CDR1 and CDR2 sequences are LNHDA and SQIVND (reference sequence). This CDR3 is built from 14 residues. Based on the CDR3 plus reference TRBV19 and TRBJ1-5, the full variable domain is DGGITQSPKYLFRKEGQNVTLSCEQNLNHDAMYWYRQDPGQGLRLIYYSQIVNDFQKGDIAEGYSVSREKKESFPLTVTSAQKNPTAFYLCASSRGQINQPQHFGDGTRLSIL.

This chain uses TRBV24-1 with TRBJ1-1, with 8 bases that match TRBD1. Germline V lookup: CDR1 KGHDR, CDR2 SFDVKD. V dropped 3 bases and J dropped 5; count of bases not matched to a gene: 7. This CDR3 has 15 amino acids. CDR3 amino acids: CATSDPTQGGTEAFF. The CDR3 DNA reads as TGTGCCACCAGTGATCCCACACAGGGGGGTACTGAAGCTTTCTTT.

The chain employs TRBV5-1 and TRBJ1-2; 7 nucleotides match TRBD1. The germline V gene has CDR1 SGHRS and CDR2 YFSETQ. Trimming removed 4 bases from V and 2 bases from J; junction bases left unmatched: 2. This CDR3 spans 13 amino acids. CDR3 sequence (DNA): TGCGCCAGCAGCGAACAGGGGAACTATGGCTACACCTTC. It specifies CASSEQGNYGYTF.

The CDR3 region has the DNA TGTGCCAGCAGCTTACGGACTAGCGGGGGCCATTCCTACGAGCAGTACTTC. Its translation: CASSLRTSGGHSYEQYF. The chain uses TRBV6-2 or TRBV6-3 and TRBJ2-7, with 13 bases matching TRBD2. The CDR3 sequence is 17 residues long. J was trimmed by 1 base and V by 6 bases; bases with no gene match: 9. In germline, CDR1 is MNHEY, CDR2 SVGEGT.